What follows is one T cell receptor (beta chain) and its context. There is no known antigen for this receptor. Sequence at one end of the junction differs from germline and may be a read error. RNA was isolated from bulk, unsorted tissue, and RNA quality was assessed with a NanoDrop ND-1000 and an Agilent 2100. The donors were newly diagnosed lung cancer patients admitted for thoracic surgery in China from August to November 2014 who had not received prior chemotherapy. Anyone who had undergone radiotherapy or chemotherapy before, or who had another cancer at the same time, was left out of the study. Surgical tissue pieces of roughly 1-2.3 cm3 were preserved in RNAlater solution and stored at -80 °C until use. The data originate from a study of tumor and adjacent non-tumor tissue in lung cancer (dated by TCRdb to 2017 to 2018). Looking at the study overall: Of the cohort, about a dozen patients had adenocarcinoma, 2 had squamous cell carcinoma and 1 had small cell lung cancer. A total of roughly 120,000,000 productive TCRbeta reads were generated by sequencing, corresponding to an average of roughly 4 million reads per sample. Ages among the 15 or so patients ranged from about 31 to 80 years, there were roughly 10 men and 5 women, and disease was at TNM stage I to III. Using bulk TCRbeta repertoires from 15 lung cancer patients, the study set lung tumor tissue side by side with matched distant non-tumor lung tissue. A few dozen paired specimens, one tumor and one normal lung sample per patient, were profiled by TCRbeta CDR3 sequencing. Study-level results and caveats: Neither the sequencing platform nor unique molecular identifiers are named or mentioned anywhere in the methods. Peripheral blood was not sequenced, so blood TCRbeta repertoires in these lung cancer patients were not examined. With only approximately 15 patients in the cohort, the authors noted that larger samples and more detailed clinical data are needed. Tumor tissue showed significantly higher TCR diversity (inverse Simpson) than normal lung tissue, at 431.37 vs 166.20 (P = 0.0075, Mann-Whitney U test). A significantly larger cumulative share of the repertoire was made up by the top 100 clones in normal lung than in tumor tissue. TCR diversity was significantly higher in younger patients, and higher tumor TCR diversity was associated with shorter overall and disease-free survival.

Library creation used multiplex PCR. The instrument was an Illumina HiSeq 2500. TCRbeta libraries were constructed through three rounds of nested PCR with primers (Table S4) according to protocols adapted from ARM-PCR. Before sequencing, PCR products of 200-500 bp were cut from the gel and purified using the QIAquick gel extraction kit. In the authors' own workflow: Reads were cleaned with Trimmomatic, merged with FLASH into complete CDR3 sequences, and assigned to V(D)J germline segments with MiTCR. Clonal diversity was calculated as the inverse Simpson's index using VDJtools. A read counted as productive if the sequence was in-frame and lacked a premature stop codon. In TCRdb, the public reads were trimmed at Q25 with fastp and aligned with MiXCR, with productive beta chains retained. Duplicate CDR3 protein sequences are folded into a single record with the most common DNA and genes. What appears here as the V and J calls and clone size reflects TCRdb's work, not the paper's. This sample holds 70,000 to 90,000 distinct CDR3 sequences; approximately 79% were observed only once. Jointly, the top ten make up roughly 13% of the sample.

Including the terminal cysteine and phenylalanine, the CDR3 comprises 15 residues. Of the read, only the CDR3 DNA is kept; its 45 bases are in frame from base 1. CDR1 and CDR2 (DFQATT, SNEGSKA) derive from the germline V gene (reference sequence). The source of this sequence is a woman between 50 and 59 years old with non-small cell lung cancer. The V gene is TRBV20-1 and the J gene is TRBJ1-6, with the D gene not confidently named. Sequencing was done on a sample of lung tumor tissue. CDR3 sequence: CSTRDLDGPYSPPHF. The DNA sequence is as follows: TGCAGTACTAGAGACTTAGACGGGCCGTATTCACCCCCCCACTTT.